This passage covers 6 T cell receptor beta chains from one sample sequenced in a study of OX40 agonist ivuxolimab in advanced cancers. Sequencing was performed with immunoSEQ multiplex PCR; in TCRdb, only in-frame clones are kept and a portion is missing. This sample yields 65,000 to 80,000 clones, of which around 80% are seen a single time; around 0.49% belongs to the top ten. This specimen was CD4+ or CD8+ T cells sorted from blood, taken in a trial of the OX40 agonist ivuxolimab. These receptors came from an adult with an advanced solid tumor such as melanoma, head and neck, liver or kidney cancer.

This sequence joins TRBV18 and TRBJ2-5; D ambiguous. Germline-derived CDR1 and CDR2 are KGHSH and LQKENI. V lost 3 bases to trimming and J lost 4 bases, with 9 bases between them. This CDR3 is built from 13 residues. The CDR3 DNA follows: TGTGCCAGCTCACCTGACATGGGAGAGACCCAGTACTTC. It encodes CASSPDMGETQYF. Together with reference TRBV18 and TRBJ2-5, the CDR3 gives the full variable domain: NAGVMQNPRHLVRRRGQEARLRCSPMKGHSHVYWYRQLPEEGLKFMVYLQKENIIDESGMPKERFSAEFPKEGPSILRIQQVVRGDSAAYFCASSPDMGETQYFGPGTRLLVL.

This chain uses TRBV5-1 with TRBJ2-7; D possibly matches TRBD1 or TRBD2 (5 bases each). The CDR3 totals 17 residues. The V and J ends lost 1 base and 4 bases respectively, with 21 bases between them. Looked up from germline, CDR1 is SGHRS and CDR2 is YFSETQ. This CDR3 is CASSLYQHGTRDYEQYF. Here the CDR3 DNA reads TGCGCCAGCAGCTTGTATCAACACGGGACGAGGGATTACGAGCAGTACTTC.

This clone was counted a few times. The J gene is TRBJ2-2, the V gene TRBV27; 9 bases map to TRBD2. This CDR3 has 18 amino acids. The trim removed 5 bases at V and 5 bases at J, leaving 15 bases unmatched. Germline CDR1 is MNHEY and CDR2 is SMNVEV (reference sequence). CDR3 residues: CASSLEFGLAGRTGELFF. DNA for the CDR3: TGTGCCAGCAGTCTCGAGTTCGGGCTAGCGGGAAGGACCGGGGAGCTGTTTTTT.

The chain joins TRBV7-3 to TRBJ1-2, with 7 bases that match TRBD1. The junction had 6 bases not matched to a gene; V was cut back by 1 base and J by 7 bases. Per the germline V gene, CDR1 is SGHTA and CDR2 is FQGTGA. This CDR3 comprises 14 residues. In nucleotides, the CDR3 is TGTGCCAGCAGCTTAAGCGGACAGGCGGGTGGCTACACCTTC. Translation: CASSLSGQAGGYTF.

The V call is TRBV30, the J call TRBJ2-7; D unresolved. CDR3 length: 13 amino acids. The V gene lost 4 bases and the J gene lost 4 bases, with 14 bases spanning the gap. Per the germline V gene, CDR1 is GTSNPN and CDR2 is SVGIG (reference sequence). As DNA, the CDR3 is TGTGCCTGGACCTCTGGGTGGGGTTACGAGCAGTACTTC. This translates into CAWTSGWGYEQYF.

The chain carries TRBV6-5 and TRBJ1-4; no firm D call. Germline CDR1 MNHEY, CDR2 SVGAGI. The CDR3 runs 13 residues. The V and J ends lost 5 bases and 0 bases respectively, with 4 bases between them. Here the CDR3 DNA reads TGTGCCAGCAGTCGTACAACTAATGAAAAACTGTTTTTT. The encoded protein is CASSRTTNEKLFF.